This TCR beta chain was profiled in a study of tumor-infiltrating lymphocytes in primary liver carcinoma (dated 2017 in TCRdb). About the full investigation: Hepatocellular carcinoma (four) or combined HCC and intrahepatic cholangiocarcinoma (one) was present in the five patients, who were three men and two women aged 30 to 69 years. A total of some 35 specimens from 5 patients went through TCRbeta repertoire sequencing, namely 25 tumor regions, 5 adjacent noncancerous liver tissues and 5 peripheral blood samples. Across five regions of each liver tumor, along with adjacent normal tissue and blood, the study brought together TCRbeta repertoire sequencing, expression microarrays and whole-exome sequencing. High reproducibility was observed for the technical replicate repertoires, with mean shared-clone rates roughly 0.87 and correlation coefficients above 0.95. The tumors of the five patients were staged as T1-T3 N0M0, with maximum diameters ranging from 4.2 to 10 cm. Samples yielded roughly 3.65 to 7.13 million productive TCRbeta reads; read depth did not differ significantly between tissue types. To link TCRbeta repertoire diversity to the local molecular phenotype, the 20 to 25 tumor region samples were profiled with Agilent mRNA microarrays.

On the study overall, not on this receptor specifically: Compared with blood, tumors had a significantly larger share of the repertoire taken up by the top 250 clones (p = 0.039). Comparison of CD4+ and CD8+ T cell repertoires was precluded by the use of bulk unsorted samples. The study included only four to six patients, and the authors note findings should be validated in a larger study. Only the TCR beta chain was sequenced, which likely underestimates true repertoire diversity because unpaired alpha chains were not captured. Pairs of tumor regions showed greater repertoire overlap (mean around 36%) than tumor-adjacent pairs (17%) or tumor-blood pairs (about 15%), which is consistent with antigen-driven expansion. Just about 7.5-24% of top clones turned up in all five regions of a tumor, which suggests spatial heterogeneity among tumor-infiltrating T cells.

V drops 5 bases and J drops 4 bases, leaving 18 bases in between. The CDR3, cysteine through phenylalanine, is 15 amino acids long. Here the CDR3 DNA is all that survives: 45 bases in frame from base 1. The germline V gene (reference sequence) specifies SGHNT as CDR1 and YYREEE as CDR2. About this clonotype itself: This receptor's antigen is unknown. No per-base quality is available; no much larger clone lies one base away.

Total RNA and DNA were co-extracted from about 20-30 mg of bulk tissue with the AllPrep DNA/RNA mini kit, without cell sorting. Between November 2015 and March 2016, five patients in China with histopathologically diagnosed primary liver carcinoma had their tumors surgically resected. Patients had chronic HBV infection and were treatment-naive at sampling. Each tumor was sampled at five spatially separated regions: the tumor centre plus the superior, inferior, left-lateral and right-lateral poles. Histology showed that every tumor sample contained more than 85% viable tumor cells. Pieces of fresh tumor and adjacent tissue were cut in half, with one half kept in RNAlater at -80 degrees C and the other half sent for histology. A constant-region primer and ProtoScript II reverse transcriptase were used to reverse-transcribe TCRbeta-specific cDNA from roughly 0.55 ug total RNA. Three nested multiplex PCR rounds, following a slightly modified ARM-PCR procedure, were used to build the TCRbeta libraries. Each of the first two PCR rounds ran for around 9 cycles and used multiplex TRBV1-TRBV30 forward primers together with a Cbeta reverse primer. Sample barcodes and Illumina adapters were added in a final 25-cycle PCR with Deep VentR polymerase. Amplicons of 200-500 bp were gel-purified with a QIAquick gel extraction kit before sequencing. The TCRbeta amplicons were sequenced with 250-bp paired-end reads on an Illumina HiSeq 2500. Concerning the study's data processing: Trimmomatic v0.33 was used to quality-trim the reads, and FLASH v1.2.11 was used to merge paired reads so that full CDR3 sequences could be recovered. V, D and J germline segments were assigned to the rearranged TCRbeta sequences using MiGEC v1.2.1b. Clonotype statistics and Shannon-Wiener diversity indices were computed with VDJtools v1.0.0. Except for diversity analysis, only each sample's 250 most abundant clonotypes were used in subsequent analyses to reduce sampling bias. TCRdb itself trimmed the public reads at Q25 with fastp, ran MiXCR and retained productive beta chains. Rows with a matching CDR3 protein are joined into one entry that keeps the most common DNA and genes. TCRdb's processing, not the study's, gives the V and J calls here. This sample holds tens of thousands of distinct CDR3 sequences; around 79% were observed only once. The ten largest clonotypes hold about a quarter of the sample.

Sequenced material: liver tumor tissue from sampling region 2. The sample's cell subset or site label, decoded: tumor region T2, inferior pole. The V and J segments used are TRBV5-4 and TRBJ1-1, with no reliable assignment of the D segment. This sequence was found in a man aged 35 to 55 with primary liver carcinoma and hepatitis B virus infection. The CDR3 loop reads CASSLDPGMGTEAFF. The DNA sequence reads TGTGCCAGCAGTCTCGACCCGGGGATGGGCACTGAAGCTTTCTTT. The entire variable domain, with the stretches around the CDR3 drawn from the reference TRBV5-4 and TRBJ1-1 proteins, is ETGVTQSPTHLIKTRGQQVTLRCSSQSGHNTVSWYQQALGQGPQFIFQYYREEENGRGNFPPRFSGLQFPNYSSELNVNALELDDSALYLCASSLDPGMGTEAFFGQGTRLTVV.